The 5 T cell receptor beta chains below come from one sample, sequenced in a study of T cell repertoires in cytomegalovirus infection. Using its own MiXCR run on the reads, TCRdb lists one record per CDR3 protein. There are 80,000 to 130,000 distinct CDR3 sequences in the sample; 20% to 25% occur only once, and about 39% lies in the top ten. Source material: CD8+ T cells from PBMCs. Receptor source: a human donor in good health (CMV status not recorded). Some clones in this sample may be carry-over from other donors' samples.

The rearrangement uses TRBV7-6 and TRBJ2-1; D is undetermined. This CDR3 is 13 amino acids long. Per germline, CDR1 SGHVS and CDR2 FNYEAQ. V gave up 5 bases and J gave up 8 bases, with 13 bases separating them. CDR3 in DNA: TGTGCCAGCAGCCATGGTCCCGGCTATGAGCAGTTCTTC. Residues: CASSHGPGYEQFF.

This clonotype turned up a few times. The rearrangement links TRBV19 to TRBJ1-5, with D perhaps TRBD1 (5 bases). The V end lost 1 base, the J end lost 4 bases, and 14 bases lay between the germline ends. This CDR3 has 16 residues. Germline V CDR1 and CDR2: LNHDA, SQIVND (reference sequence). CDR3 loop: CASSIVRDGPNQPQHF. The CDR3 region has the DNA TGTGCCAGTAGTATAGTAAGGGACGGACCGAATCAGCCCCAGCATTTT.

As to this clonotype: A much larger clone is a single base away; this may be a read error. The J gene is TRBJ2-3, the V gene TRBV7-3; 8 nucleotides match TRBD1. V dropped 4 bases and J dropped 5; count of bases not matched to a gene: 5. The CDR3 consists of 14 residues. Germline assignment: CDR1 SGHTA and CDR2 FQGTGA. CDR3 in DNA: TGTGCCAGCAGCTCAGGACAGGGCATAGATACGCAGTATTTT. This translates into CASSSGQGIDTQYF.

The rearrangement uses TRBV29-1 and TRBJ1-1; D possibly corresponds to TRBD1 (5 bases). This CDR3 is built from 11 residues. V was trimmed by 3 bases and J by 3 bases, leaving 5 bases between them. Germline V lookup: CDR1 SQVTM, CDR2 ANQGSEA. DNA for the CDR3: TGCAGCGTTGACAGGGACACTGAAGCTTTCTTT. It codes for CSVDRDTEAFF.

This clonotype came up a few times. This chain joins TRBV4-2 and TRBJ1-1; the match to TRBD1 covers 10 bases. V was pared by 0 bases and J by 1 base, with 2 bases of the junction left unmatched. Per germline, CDR1 LGHNA and CDR2 YNFKEQ. The CDR3 spans 16 residues. The CDR3 sequence: CASSQDRTGGNTEAFF. Written as DNA, the CDR3 is TGTGCCAGCAGCCAAGATAGGACAGGGGGGAACACTGAAGCTTTCTTT.